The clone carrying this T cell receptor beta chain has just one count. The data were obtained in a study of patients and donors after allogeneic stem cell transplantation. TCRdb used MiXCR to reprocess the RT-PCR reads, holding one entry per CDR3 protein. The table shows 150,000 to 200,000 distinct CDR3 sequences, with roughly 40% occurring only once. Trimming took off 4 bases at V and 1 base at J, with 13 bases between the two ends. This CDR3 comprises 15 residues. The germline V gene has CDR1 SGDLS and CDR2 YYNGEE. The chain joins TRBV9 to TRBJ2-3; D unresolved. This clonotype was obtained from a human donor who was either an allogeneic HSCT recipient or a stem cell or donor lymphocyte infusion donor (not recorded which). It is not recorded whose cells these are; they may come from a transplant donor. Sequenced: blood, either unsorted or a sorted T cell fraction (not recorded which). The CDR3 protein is CASSIPPRGTDTQYF. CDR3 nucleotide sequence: TGTGCCAGCAGCATCCCCCCTCGCGGCACAGATACGCAGTATTTT.